Included here is one T cell receptor (beta chain) sequence, with context. TCRdb's table, derived via immunoSEQ multiplex PCR, lists solely in-frame clones and lacks some. The table lists roughly 380,000 clones, about 85% of them singletons. The sample comes from a study of blood T cell repertoires in COVID-19. The CDR3 is made up of 15 amino acids. Looked up from germline, CDR1 is SGHDT and CDR2 is YYEEEE. Trimming stripped 4 bases from V and 2 bases from J, with 16 bases between. Source material: peripheral blood. V gene TRBV5-6 combines with J gene TRBJ2-7; D perhaps matches TRBD1 (5 bases). The source of this sequence is a woman under 30 with acute or convalescent COVID-19. CDR3 sequence reads: CASSVHRTTPYEQYF. As DNA, the CDR3 is TGTGCCAGCAGCGTTCATCGGACAACCCCCTACGAGCAGTACTTC.